One sample yielded the 2 T cell receptor beta chains listed below, sequenced in a study of blood T cell repertoires in COVID-19. TCRdb keeps only in-frame clones here, not all; method: immunoSEQ multiplex PCR. In the table there are roughly 180,000 clones, more than 70% of which are singletons. Material for sequencing was peripheral blood. The receptor source for this set is a woman aged 80 or over with active or convalescent COVID-19.

This sequence joins TRBV7-9 and TRBJ1-1; 8 bases align to TRBD1. CDR3 length: 13 residues. V gave up 4 bases and J gave up 5 bases; unmatched junction bases: 3. Germline CDR1 SEHNR, CDR2 FQNEAQ (reference sequence). The CDR3 here is CASSSRQGTEAFF. CDR3 DNA: TGTGCCAGCAGCTCAAGACAGGGGACTGAAGCTTTCTTT.

CDR3 nucleotides: TGTGCCAGCAGTTTATGGGGACAGGGGAGGGCTAATGAAAAACTGTTTTTT. Residues: CASSLWGQGRANEKLFF. V gene TRBV28 combines with J gene TRBJ1-4, with TRBD1 matching over 10 bases. V shed 0 bases and J 3 bases; nucleotides not matched to a gene: 4. The CDR3 loop spans 17 amino acids. CDR1 is MDHEN and CDR2 is SYDVKM in the germline V gene.